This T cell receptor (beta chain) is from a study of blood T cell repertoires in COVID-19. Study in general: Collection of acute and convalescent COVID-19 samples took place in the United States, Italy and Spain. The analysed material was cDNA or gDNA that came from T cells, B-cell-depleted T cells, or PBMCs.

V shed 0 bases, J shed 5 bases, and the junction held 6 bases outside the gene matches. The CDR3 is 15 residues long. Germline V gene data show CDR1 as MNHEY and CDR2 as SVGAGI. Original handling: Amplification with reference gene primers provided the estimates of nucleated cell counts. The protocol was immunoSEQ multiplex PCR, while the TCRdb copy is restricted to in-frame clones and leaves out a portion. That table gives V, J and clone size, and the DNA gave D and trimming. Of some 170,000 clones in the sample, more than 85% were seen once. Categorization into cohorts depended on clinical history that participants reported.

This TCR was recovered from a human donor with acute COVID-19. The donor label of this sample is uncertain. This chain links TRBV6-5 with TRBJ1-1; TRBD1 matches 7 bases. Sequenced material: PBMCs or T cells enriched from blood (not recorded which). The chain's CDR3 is CASSYSKGGKTEAFF. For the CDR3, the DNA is TGTGCCAGCAGTTACTCGAAAGGGGGCAAAACTGAAGCTTTCTTT.